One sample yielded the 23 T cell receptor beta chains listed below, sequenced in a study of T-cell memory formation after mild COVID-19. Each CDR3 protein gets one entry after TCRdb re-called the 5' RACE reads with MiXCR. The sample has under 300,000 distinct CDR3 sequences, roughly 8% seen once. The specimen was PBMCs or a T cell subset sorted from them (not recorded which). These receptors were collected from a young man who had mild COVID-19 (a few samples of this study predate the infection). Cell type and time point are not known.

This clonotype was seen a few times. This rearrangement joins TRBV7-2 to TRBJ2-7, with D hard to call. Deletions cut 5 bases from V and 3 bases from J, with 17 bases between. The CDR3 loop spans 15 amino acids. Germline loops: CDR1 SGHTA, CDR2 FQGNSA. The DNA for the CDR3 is TGTGCCAGCAGCGGAAGAGGCCAGCCACTCTACGAGCAGTACGTC. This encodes CASSGRGQPLYEQYV.

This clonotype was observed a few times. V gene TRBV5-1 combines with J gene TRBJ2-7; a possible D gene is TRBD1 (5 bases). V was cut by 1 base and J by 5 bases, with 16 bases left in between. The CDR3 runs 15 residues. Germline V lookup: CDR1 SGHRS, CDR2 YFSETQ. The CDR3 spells CASSLYGRERDEQYF. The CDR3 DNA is TGCGCCAGCAGCTTGTACGGCAGGGAACGGGACGAGCAGTACTTC.

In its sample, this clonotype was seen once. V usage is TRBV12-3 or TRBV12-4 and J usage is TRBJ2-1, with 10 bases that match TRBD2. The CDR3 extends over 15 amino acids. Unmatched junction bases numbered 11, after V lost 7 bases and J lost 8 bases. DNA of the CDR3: TGTGCCAGCACTACCTCTAGCGGGAGTATCTATGAGCAGTTCTTC. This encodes CASTTSSGSIYEQFF.

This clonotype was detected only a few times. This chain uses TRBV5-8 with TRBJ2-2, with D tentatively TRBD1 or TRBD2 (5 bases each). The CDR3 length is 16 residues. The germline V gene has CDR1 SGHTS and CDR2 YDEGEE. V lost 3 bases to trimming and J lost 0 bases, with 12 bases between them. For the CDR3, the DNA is TGTGCCAGCAGCTCTCCGGGACCGCCGAACACCGGGGAGCTGTTTTTT. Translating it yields CASSSPGPPNTGELFF.

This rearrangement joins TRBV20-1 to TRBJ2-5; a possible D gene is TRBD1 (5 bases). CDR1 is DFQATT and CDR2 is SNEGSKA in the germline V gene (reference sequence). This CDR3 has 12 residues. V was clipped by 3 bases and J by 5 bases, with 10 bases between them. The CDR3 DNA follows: TGCAGTGCTAGGGGGCCTGGGGAGACCCAGTACTTC. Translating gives CSARGPGETQYF.

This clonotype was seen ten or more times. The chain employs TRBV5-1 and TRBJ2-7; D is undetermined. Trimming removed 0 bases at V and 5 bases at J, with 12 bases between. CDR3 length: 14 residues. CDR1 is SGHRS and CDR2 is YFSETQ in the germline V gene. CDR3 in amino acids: CASSLEGQDNEQYV. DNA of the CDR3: TGCGCCAGCAGCTTGGAGGGCCAAGATAACGAGCAGTACGTC.

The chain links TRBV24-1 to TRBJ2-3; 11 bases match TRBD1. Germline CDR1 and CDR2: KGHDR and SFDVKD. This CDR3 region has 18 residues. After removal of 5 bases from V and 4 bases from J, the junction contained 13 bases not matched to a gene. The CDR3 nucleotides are TGTGCCACCAGTGTCGCAGACGGACAGGGGGCTGAGTCAGATACGCAGTATTTT. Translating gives CATSVADGQGAESDTQYF.

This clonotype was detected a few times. CDR3 coding DNA: TGTGCCAGCAGCCAAATCTGGGGCCACTCCTACAATGAGCAGTTCTTC. Protein: CASSQIWGHSYNEQFF. This chain uses TRBV5-6 with TRBJ2-1; a possible D gene is TRBD1 (5 bases). This CDR3 has 16 amino acids. V lost 4 bases, J lost 0 bases, and 14 bases lay in between. CDR1 and CDR2 from the germline V gene are SGHDT and YYEEEE.

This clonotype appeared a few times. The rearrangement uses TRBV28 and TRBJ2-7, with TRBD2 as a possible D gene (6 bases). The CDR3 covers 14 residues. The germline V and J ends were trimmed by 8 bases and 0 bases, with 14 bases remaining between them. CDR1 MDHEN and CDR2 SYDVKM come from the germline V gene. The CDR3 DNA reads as TGTGCCAGCTCTGACGGAGGGGCCTCCTACGAGCAGTACGTC. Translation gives CASSDGGASYEQYV.

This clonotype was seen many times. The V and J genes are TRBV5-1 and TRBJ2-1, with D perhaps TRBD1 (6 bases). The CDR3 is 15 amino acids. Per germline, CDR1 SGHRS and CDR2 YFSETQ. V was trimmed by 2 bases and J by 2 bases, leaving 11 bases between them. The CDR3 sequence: CASSLGTTTYNEQFF. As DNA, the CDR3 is TGCGCCAGCAGCTTAGGGACAACTACCTACAATGAGCAGTTCTTC.

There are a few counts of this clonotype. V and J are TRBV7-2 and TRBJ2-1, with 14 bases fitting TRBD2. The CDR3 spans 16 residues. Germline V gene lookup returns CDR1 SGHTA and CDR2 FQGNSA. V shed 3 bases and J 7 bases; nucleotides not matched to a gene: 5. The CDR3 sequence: CASSLGLAGAGNEQFF. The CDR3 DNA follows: TGTGCCAGCAGCTTGGGACTAGCGGGGGCGGGGAATGAGCAGTTCTTC.

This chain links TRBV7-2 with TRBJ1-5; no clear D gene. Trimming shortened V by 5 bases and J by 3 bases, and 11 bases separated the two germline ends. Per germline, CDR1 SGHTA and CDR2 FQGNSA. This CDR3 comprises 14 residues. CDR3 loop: CASSPGPTNQPQHF. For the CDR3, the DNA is TGTGCCAGCAGCCCCGGACCGACCAATCAGCCCCAGCATTTT.

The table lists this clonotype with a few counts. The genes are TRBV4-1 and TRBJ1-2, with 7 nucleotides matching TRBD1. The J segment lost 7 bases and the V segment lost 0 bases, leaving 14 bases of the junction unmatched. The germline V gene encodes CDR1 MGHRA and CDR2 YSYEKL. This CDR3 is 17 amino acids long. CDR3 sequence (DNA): TGCGCCAGCAGCCAAGAAGCCCGACAGGGCGATCGGGCTGGCTACACCTTC. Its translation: CASSQEARQGDRAGYTF.

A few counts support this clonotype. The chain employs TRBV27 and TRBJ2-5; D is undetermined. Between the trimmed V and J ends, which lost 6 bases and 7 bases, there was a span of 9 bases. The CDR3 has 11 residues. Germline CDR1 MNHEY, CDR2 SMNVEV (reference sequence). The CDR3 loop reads CASRSYGTQYF. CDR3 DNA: TGTGCCAGCAGAAGTTATGGGACCCAGTACTTC.

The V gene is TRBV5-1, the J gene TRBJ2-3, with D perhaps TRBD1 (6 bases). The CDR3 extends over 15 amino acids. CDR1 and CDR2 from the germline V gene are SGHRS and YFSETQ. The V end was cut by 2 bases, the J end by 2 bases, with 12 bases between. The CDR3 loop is CASSLTGFHTDTQYF. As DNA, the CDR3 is TGCGCCAGCAGCTTAACAGGGTTCCACACAGATACGCAGTATTTT.

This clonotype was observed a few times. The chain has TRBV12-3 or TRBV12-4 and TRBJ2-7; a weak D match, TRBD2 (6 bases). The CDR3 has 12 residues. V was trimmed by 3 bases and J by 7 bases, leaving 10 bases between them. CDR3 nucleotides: TGTGCCAGCAGTTTTGGGGGGAGTGAGCAGTACGTC. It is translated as CASSFGGSEQYV.

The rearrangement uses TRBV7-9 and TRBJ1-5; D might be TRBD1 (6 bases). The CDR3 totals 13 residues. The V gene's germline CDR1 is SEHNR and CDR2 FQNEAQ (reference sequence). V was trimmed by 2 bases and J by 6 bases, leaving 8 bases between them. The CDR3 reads CASSLQGRQPQHF. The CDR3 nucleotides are TGTGCCAGCAGCTTACAGGGGCGTCAGCCCCAGCATTTT.

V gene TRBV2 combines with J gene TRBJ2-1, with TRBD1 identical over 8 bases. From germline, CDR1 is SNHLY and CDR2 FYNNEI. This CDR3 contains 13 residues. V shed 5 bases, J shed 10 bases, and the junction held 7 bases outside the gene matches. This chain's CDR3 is CASSYRGVREQFF. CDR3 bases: TGTGCCAGCAGTTACAGGGGGGTTCGCGAGCAGTTCTTC.

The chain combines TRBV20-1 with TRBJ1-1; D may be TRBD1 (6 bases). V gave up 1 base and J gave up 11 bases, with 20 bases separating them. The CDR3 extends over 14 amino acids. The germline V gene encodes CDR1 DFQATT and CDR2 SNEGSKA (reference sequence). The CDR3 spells CSARVGGLQPRAFF. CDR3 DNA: TGCAGTGCTAGAGTAGGGGGTTTACAGCCTCGGGCTTTCTTT.

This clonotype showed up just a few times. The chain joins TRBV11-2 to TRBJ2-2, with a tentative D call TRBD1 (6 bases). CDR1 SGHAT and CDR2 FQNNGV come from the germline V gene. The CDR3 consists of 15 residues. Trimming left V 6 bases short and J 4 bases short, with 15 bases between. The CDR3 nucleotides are TGTGCCAGCAGTTTACAGGGAGTAGGCACCGGGGAGCTGTTTTTT. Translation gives CASSLQGVGTGELFF. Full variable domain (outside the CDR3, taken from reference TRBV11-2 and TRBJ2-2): EAGVAQSPRYKIIEKRQSVAFWCNPISGHATLYWYQQILGQGPKLLIQFQNNGVVDDSQLPKDRFSAERLKGVDSTLKIQPAKLEDSAVYLCASSLQGVGTGELFFGEGSRLTVL.

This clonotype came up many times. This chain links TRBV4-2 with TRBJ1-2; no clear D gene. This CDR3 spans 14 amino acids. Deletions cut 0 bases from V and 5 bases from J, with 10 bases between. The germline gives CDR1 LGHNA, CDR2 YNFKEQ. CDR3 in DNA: TGTGCCAGCAGCCAAGAACAGAGTGATTATGGCTACACCTTC. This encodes CASSQEQSDYGYTF.

The CDR3 sequence: CASSLPTSGVTDTQYF. CDR3 nucleotides: TGTGCCAGCAGCCTACCGACTAGCGGGGTCACAGATACGCAGTATTTT. This chain joins TRBV7-2 and TRBJ2-3, with 11 nucleotides matching TRBD2. The CDR3 contains 16 residues. Unmatched junction bases numbered 6, after V lost 5 bases and J lost 2 bases. Germline V gene sequence: CDR1 SGHTA, CDR2 FQGNSA. The complete variable domain, with remaining parts taken from reference TRBV7-2 and TRBJ2-3, reads GAGVSQSPSNKVTEKGKDVELRCDPISGHTALYWYRQSLGQGLEFLIYFQGNSAPDKSGLPSDRFSAERTGGSVSTLTIQRTQQEDSAVYLCASSLPTSGVTDTQYFGPGTRLTVL.

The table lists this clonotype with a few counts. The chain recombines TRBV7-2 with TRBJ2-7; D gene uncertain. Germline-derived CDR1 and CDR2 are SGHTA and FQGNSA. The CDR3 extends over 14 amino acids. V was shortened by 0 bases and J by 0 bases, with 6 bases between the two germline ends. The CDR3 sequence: CASSLAGTSYEQYF. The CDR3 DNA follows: TGTGCCAGCAGCTTAGCGGGCACCTCCTACGAGCAGTACTTC.